The 26 T cell receptor beta chains below come from one sample, sequenced in a study of blood T cells in healthy people across ages. Combining a sample-barcoded 5' primer with a J-beta primer mix, a second PCR ran for about 7 to 11 cycles. In TCRdb, the 5' RACE reads were re-called with MiXCR into one record per CDR3 protein. Here the sample spans about 670,000 distinct CDR3 sequences, 40% to 45% being singletons. Source material: blood. These receptors originate from a man older than 75 in good health.

The V gene is TRBV5-1, the J gene TRBJ2-7, with 7 bases lining up with TRBD1. The V and J ends lost 4 bases and 4 bases, in that order; junction bases with no gene match: 5. Germline loops: CDR1 SGHRS, CDR2 YFSETQ. This CDR3 has 13 amino acids. The CDR3 coding sequence is TGCGCCAGCAGCGGGGGACAGCGTTACGAGCAGTACTTC. It yields the protein CASSGGQRYEQYF.

The chain uses TRBV6-2 or TRBV6-3 and TRBJ2-5, with TRBD1 matching 7 bases. The V segment lost 10 bases and the J segment 3 bases; nucleotides outside the gene matches: 8. The CDR3 has 13 residues. Germline V gives CDR1 MNHEY, CDR2 SVGEGT. The CDR3 loop reads CATTDRREETQYF. The CDR3 nucleotides read TGTGCCACCACGGACAGGAGAGAAGAGACCCAGTACTTC.

This chain links TRBV6-5 with TRBJ1-3; D ambiguous. Germline values: CDR1 MNHEY, CDR2 SVGAGI. The CDR3 covers 13 residues. V shed 3 bases and J shed 1 base, with 4 bases lying between them. CDR3 DNA: TGTGCCAGCAGTTATAGGTCTGGAAACACCATATATTTT. It yields the protein CASSYRSGNTIYF.

The genes are TRBV28 and TRBJ2-5; D possibly corresponds to TRBD1 (5 bases). CDR3 length: 13 amino acids. Trimming left V 5 bases short and J 11 bases short, with 18 bases between. Germline CDR1 MDHEN, CDR2 SYDVKM. The CDR3 loop is CASSRDRHNEQYF. CDR3 sequence (DNA): TGTGCCAGCAGTCGAGACAGACACAATGAGCAGTACTTC.

The rearrangement joins TRBV11-2 to TRBJ2-5, with unresolved D. The CDR3 is 14 amino acids. Trimming cost V 3 bases and J 1 base, with 9 bases left between them. The germline CDR1 and CDR2 sequences are SGHAT and FQNNGV. The CDR3 DNA is TGTGCCAGCAGCTTCTCCAGAATCCAAGAGACCCAGTACTTC. Its protein is CASSFSRIQETQYF.

This clonotype occurred many times. This chain connects TRBV21-1 to TRBJ2-7; TRBD2 is taken as the D call from the table, unchecked against the DNA. TRBV21-1 is a recognized pseudogene. The CDR3 extends over 14 amino acids. This CDR3 is CASTPRGGRYEQYF. CDR3 nucleotides: TGTGCCAGCACCCCACGTGGAGGGAGGTACGAGCAGTACTTC.

In this sample, this clonotype turned up a few times. The J gene is TRBJ1-2, the V gene TRBV20-1; 7 bases map to TRBD1. This CDR3 contains 12 residues. Germline V gene sequence: CDR1 DFQATT, CDR2 SNEGSKA (reference sequence). The V and J ends lost 6 bases and 3 bases, in that order; junction bases with no gene match: 4. This CDR3 reads CSAIDRDYGYTF. In DNA, the CDR3 is TGCAGTGCCATTGACAGGGACTATGGCTACACCTTC.

The chain employs TRBV14 and TRBJ2-5, with TRBD1 matching over 7 bases. V dropped 1 base and J dropped 1; count of bases not matched to a gene: 3. Germline V lookup: CDR1 SGHDN, CDR2 FVKESK. The CDR3 consists of 15 residues. The CDR3 spells CASSQARDSQETQYF. The DNA for the CDR3 is TGTGCCAGCAGCCAAGCTCGGGACAGCCAAGAGACCCAGTACTTC.

This clonotype was seen at least ten times. CDR3 in amino acids: CSGKTGLQETQYF. CDR3 bases: TGCAGCGGAAAGACAGGGCTACAAGAGACCCAGTACTTC. This rearrangement joins TRBV29-1 to TRBJ2-5; 7 bases fit TRBD1. The germline gives CDR1 SQVTM, CDR2 ANQGSEA. V lost 7 bases, J lost 2 bases, and 7 bases stayed unmatched. The length of the CDR3 is 13 residues.

The V call is TRBV24-1, the J call TRBJ2-1, with 7 bases identical to TRBD1. The CDR3 covers 12 residues. V lost 4 bases and J lost 9; bases outside the gene matches: 2. Germline V gene lookup returns CDR1 KGHDR and CDR2 SFDVKD. The CDR3 bases are TGTGCCACCAGTGAACGACAGGGTGAGCAGTTCTTC. It translates to CATSERQGEQFF.

The chain has TRBV11-2 and TRBJ2-1; 14 bases are shared with TRBD2. J lost 10 bases, V lost 5 bases, and 10 bases had no gene match. The CDR3 totals 16 residues. From germline, CDR1 is SGHAT and CDR2 FQNNGV. CDR3 sequence reads: CASSLVTSGGAGEQFF. The CDR3 region has the DNA TGTGCCAGCAGCCTTGTGACTAGCGGGGGGGCGGGCGAGCAGTTCTTC.

The genes are TRBV20-1 and TRBJ1-1; weak D call: TRBD1 (5 bases). This CDR3 has 12 amino acids. Germline V gene data show CDR1 as DFQATT and CDR2 as SNEGSKA (reference sequence). Trimming took off 3 bases at V and 11 bases at J, with 16 bases between the two ends. This CDR3 reads CSARVGGGEAFF. Written as DNA, the CDR3 is TGCAGTGCTAGGGTGGGAGGAGGGGAGGCTTTCTTT.

The chain links TRBV7-2 to TRBJ2-5; TRBD2 aligns across 11 bases. The J call is in doubt because the DNA end fits TRBJ2-7 better. The CDR3 is made up of 19 amino acids. CDR1 SGHTA and CDR2 FQGNSA come from the germline V gene. The CDR3, as DNA: TGTGCCAGCAGCTTAGCCCCTCGACTAGCGGGGACCACCTACTACGAGCAGTACTTC. Protein: CASSLAPRLAGTTYYEQYF.

The table lists this clonotype with a few counts. This sequence joins TRBV28 and TRBJ2-3; D gene ambiguous. The CDR3 extends over 16 amino acids. Trimming removed 3 bases from V and 2 bases from J, with 15 bases in between. Germline values: CDR1 MDHEN, CDR2 SYDVKM. CDR3 region: CASSFYPRSPTDTQYF. The CDR3, as DNA: TGTGCCAGCAGTTTTTATCCTCGCTCTCCCACAGATACGCAGTATTTT.

This clonotype was picked up a small number of times. The gene calls are TRBV20-1 and TRBJ2-1; D ambiguous. The germline CDR1 and CDR2 sequences are DFQATT and SNEGSKA (reference sequence). This CDR3 is built from 13 residues. Between the trimmed V and J ends, which lost 0 bases and 3 bases, there was a span of 6 bases. CDR3 in amino acids: CSARDAYYNEQFF. CDR3 DNA sequence: TGCAGTGCTAGAGATGCCTACTACAATGAGCAGTTCTTC.

There are a few counts of this clonotype. V is TRBV27 and J is TRBJ2-4; D may be TRBD2 (5 bases). Trimming removed 0 bases at V and 8 bases at J, with 11 bases between. The length of the CDR3 is 14 residues. Per the germline V gene, CDR1 is MNHEY and CDR2 is SMNVEV (reference sequence). The CDR3 loop is CASSLSGRPDIQYF. In DNA, the CDR3 is TGTGCCAGCAGTTTATCAGGGAGACCCGACATTCAGTACTTC.

This clonotype has more than one count but fewer than ten. J is TRBJ1-2 and V is TRBV6-5; D gene ambiguous. This CDR3 contains 18 residues. V was pared by 4 bases and J by 6 bases, with 27 bases between. Per the germline V gene, CDR1 is MNHEY and CDR2 is SVGAGI. The CDR3 spells CASSLRGGNARGKNGYTF. The CDR3 DNA reads TGTGCCAGCAGTTTACGTGGAGGGAACGCCCGAGGAAAAAATGGCTACACCTTC.

The chain couples TRBV20-1 to TRBJ2-7; D possibly corresponds to TRBD1 (5 bases). CDR3 size: 13 residues. Trimming stripped 5 bases from V and 2 bases from J, with 13 bases between. The germline gives CDR1 DFQATT, CDR2 SNEGSKA (reference sequence). CDR3 sequence reads: CSAGHVPTYEQYF. The CDR3 bases are TGCAGTGCTGGACACGTCCCCACCTACGAGCAGTACTTC.

This clonotype showed up just a few times. This chain joins TRBV25-1 and TRBJ1-5; D is undetermined. Germline V gene data show CDR1 as MGHDK and CDR2 as SYGVNS. V was pared by 4 bases and J by 4 bases, with 8 bases between. The CDR3 is made up of 13 amino acids. CDR3 in amino acids: CASSVQENQPQHF. The DNA for the CDR3 is TGTGCCAGCAGTGTCCAGGAAAATCAGCCCCAGCATTTT.

This clonotype occurred many times. The V gene is TRBV20-1, the J gene TRBJ1-6, with D possibly being TRBD1 (5 bases). Per germline, CDR1 DFQATT and CDR2 SNEGSKA (reference sequence). Trimming cost V 5 bases and J 7 bases, with 12 bases left between them. This CDR3 contains 13 residues. The CDR3 loop reads CSAQGSANSPLHF. The CDR3 nucleotides read TGCAGTGCTCAGGGTTCTGCGAATTCACCCCTCCACTTT.

The chain links TRBV5-1 to TRBJ1-3; D is ambiguous. The V gene lost 0 bases and the J gene lost 0 bases, with 16 bases spanning the gap. Per germline, CDR1 SGHRS and CDR2 YFSETQ. The CDR3 extends over 18 amino acids. CDR3 in amino acids: CASSLARGKGLSGNTIYF. The CDR3, as DNA: TGCGCCAGCAGCTTGGCCCGCGGAAAAGGCCTCTCTGGAAACACCATATATTTT.

This clonotype came up a few times. The gene calls are TRBV7-9 and TRBJ1-4; tentative D call: TRBD1 (6 bases). V lost 3 bases and J 8 bases, leaving 13 bases between the germline ends. Looked up from germline, CDR1 is SEHNR and CDR2 is FQNEAQ (reference sequence). This CDR3 is built from 14 residues. CDR3 DNA: TGTGCCAGCAGCTTGCAACAGGGAGGGGAAAAACTGTTTTTT. As protein: CASSLQQGGEKLFF.

This clonotype has just a few counts. This rearrangement joins TRBV7-2 to TRBJ1-2; no reliable D call. Trimming pared 5 bases from V and 4 bases from J, leaving 11 bases between. Germline assignment: CDR1 SGHTA and CDR2 FQGNSA. The CDR3 totals 13 residues. The CDR3 region has the DNA TGTGCCAGCAGCGACCGGACGGCCTATGGCTACACCTTC. This encodes CASSDRTAYGYTF.

This sequence joins TRBV9 and TRBJ2-1; D is unresolved. The V end lost 0 bases, the J end lost 7 bases, and 14 bases lay between the germline ends. There are 15 residues in the CDR3. Germline V lookup: CDR1 SGDLS, CDR2 YYNGEE. The chain's CDR3 is CASSVEVGFWNEQFF. The CDR3 DNA follows: TGTGCCAGCAGCGTAGAGGTAGGCTTCTGGAATGAGCAGTTCTTC. Combining the CDR3 with reference TRBV9 and TRBJ2-1 gives the whole variable domain DSGVTQTPKHLITATGQRVTLRCSPRSGDLSVYWYQQSLDQGLQFLIQYYNGEERAKGNILERFSAQQFPDLHSELNLSSLELGDSALYFCASSVEVGFWNEQFFGPGTRLTVL.

The chain has TRBV11-2 and TRBJ2-1; D not resolved. V was pared by 5 bases and J by 10 bases, with 24 bases between. This CDR3 has 16 amino acids. Germline CDR1 reads SGHAT; CDR2 reads FQNNGV. CDR3 loop: CASSRSTATTSYEQFF. DNA for the CDR3: TGTGCCAGCAGCCGATCGACCGCCACCACTTCCTACGAGCAGTTCTTC.

The V and J genes are TRBV28 and TRBJ2-4, with a weak D call TRBD2 (6 bases). The CDR3 extends over 15 amino acids. CDR1 and CDR2 from the germline V gene are MDHEN and SYDVKM. Deletions cut 6 bases from V and 4 bases from J, with 16 bases between. Here the CDR3 reads CASRDYFGGKNIQYF. CDR3 sequence (DNA): TGTGCCAGCAGGGACTATTTTGGGGGTAAAAACATTCAGTACTTC.